A single sample is the source of the 8 T cell receptor beta chains below, sequenced in a study of blood T cell repertoires in COVID-19. Clones were sequenced by immunoSEQ multiplex PCR, and TCRdb holds only the in-frame ones, with some missing. Of about 49,000 clones in the sample, 81% were seen once. Specimen: peripheral blood. Receptors were obtained from a woman older than 75 with COVID-19, enrolled during active disease.

This clone was observed a few times. The chain joins TRBV11-1 to TRBJ1-1; no reliable D call. The CDR3 extends over 14 amino acids. CDR1 and CDR2 from the germline V gene are SGHAT and FQDESV (reference sequence). The ends were cut back, 0 bases at V and 6 bases at J, with 11 bases in the middle. CDR3 sequence reads: CASSLALGKSEAFF. The CDR3 region has the DNA TGTGCCAGCAGCTTAGCGCTGGGCAAATCTGAAGCTTTCTTT.

This rearrangement joins TRBV6-5 to TRBJ2-7; D unclear. This CDR3 is built from 13 residues. Germline CDR1 and CDR2: MNHEY and SVGAGI. V lost 6 bases and J 4 bases, leaving 13 bases between the germline ends. DNA for the CDR3: TGTGCCAGCAGACTCGATACAGTTTACGAGCAGTACTTC. Translation: CASRLDTVYEQYF.

The gene calls are TRBV12-3 or TRBV12-4 and TRBJ2-7, with TRBD2 matching 7 bases. V shed 4 bases and J 4 bases; nucleotides not matched to a gene: 4. CDR3 length: 13 residues. As DNA, the CDR3 is TGTGCCAGCAGTTCTAGCGGAGAATACGAGCAGTACTTC. It codes for CASSSSGEYEQYF.

The chain combines TRBV5-1 with TRBJ1-1, with 8 positions matching TRBD1. V dropped 0 bases and J dropped 9; count of bases not matched to a gene: 10. Germline V gene sequence: CDR1 SGHRS, CDR2 YFSETQ. This CDR3 has 15 amino acids. The CDR3 nucleotides are TGCGCCAGCAGCTTGGCCGGGGCAGGGGGCCTTCAAGCTTTCTTT. It encodes CASSLAGAGGLQAFF. The full variable domain, its missing parts supplied by reference TRBV5-1 and TRBJ1-1, is KAGVTQTPRYLIKTRGQQVTLSCSPISGHRSVSWYQQTPGQGLQFLFEYFSETQRNKGNFPGRFSGRQFSNSRSEMNVSTLELGDSALYLCASSLAGAGGLQAFFGQGTRLTVV.

The chain joins TRBV20-1 to TRBJ2-2; 12 bases line up with TRBD2. Germline V gene data show CDR1 as DFQATT and CDR2 as SNEGSKA (reference sequence). The CDR3 contains 15 residues. J lost 8 bases, V lost 3 bases, and 7 bases had no gene match. The CDR3 DNA is TGCAGTGCTAGTGGGCTAGCGGGAGGGCTTGGGGAGCTGTTTTTT. Protein product: CSASGLAGGLGELFF.

The J gene is TRBJ1-3, the V gene TRBV6-5; the match to TRBD1 covers 7 bases. This CDR3 spans 14 amino acids. Germline values: CDR1 MNHEY, CDR2 SVGAGI. The J segment lost 2 bases and the V segment lost 5 bases, leaving 3 bases of the junction unmatched. The DNA of the CDR3 is TGTGCCAGCAGTCGACAGGGAGCTGGAAACACCATATATTTT. Protein product: CASSRQGAGNTIYF.

The V gene is TRBV19, the J gene TRBJ1-5; D is possibly TRBD1 (6 bases). The CDR3 contains 19 residues. V was clipped by 7 bases and J by 2 bases, with 27 bases between them. CDR1 and CDR2 (germline): LNHDA, SQIVND (reference sequence). The CDR3 spells CASTHSPGRGGVGNQPQHF. CDR3 coding DNA: TGTGCCAGTACTCATAGCCCGGGCAGGGGCGGAGTAGGCAATCAGCCCCAGCATTTT.

This chain joins TRBV24-1 and TRBJ2-7; 12 bases match TRBD1. The V gene's germline CDR1 is KGHDR and CDR2 SFDVKD. The CDR3 spans 15 residues. Trimming removed 3 bases from V and 5 bases from J; junction bases left unmatched: 4. Here the CDR3 DNA reads TGTGCCACCAGTGATCCGGGACAGGGGGCCGACGAGCAGTACTTC. It codes for CATSDPGQGADEQYF.